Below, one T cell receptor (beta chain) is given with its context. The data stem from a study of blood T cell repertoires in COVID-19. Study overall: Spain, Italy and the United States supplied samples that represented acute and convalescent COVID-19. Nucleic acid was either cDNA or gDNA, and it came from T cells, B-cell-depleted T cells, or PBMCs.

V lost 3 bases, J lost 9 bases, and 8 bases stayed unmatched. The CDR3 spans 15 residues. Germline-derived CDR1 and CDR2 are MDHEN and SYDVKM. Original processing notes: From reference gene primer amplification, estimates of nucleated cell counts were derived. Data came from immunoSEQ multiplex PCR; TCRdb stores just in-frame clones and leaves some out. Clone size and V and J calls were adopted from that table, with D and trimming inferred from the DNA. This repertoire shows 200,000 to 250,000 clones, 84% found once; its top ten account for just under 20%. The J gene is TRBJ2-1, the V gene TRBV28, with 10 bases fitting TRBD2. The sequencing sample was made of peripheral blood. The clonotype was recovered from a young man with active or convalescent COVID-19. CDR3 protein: CASSFQREGRPEQFF. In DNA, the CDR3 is TGTGCCAGCAGTTTTCAGCGGGAGGGCCGTCCTGAGCAGTTCTTC. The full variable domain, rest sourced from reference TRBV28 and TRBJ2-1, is DVKVTQSSRYLVKRTGEKVFLECVQDMDHENMFWYRQDPGLGLRLIYFSYDVKMKEKGDIPEGYSVSREKKERFSLILESASTNQTSMYLCASSFQREGRPEQFFGPGTRLTVL.